This T cell receptor (beta chain) was profiled in a study of T cell responses to AZD1222 COVID-19 vaccine (dated by TCRdb to about 2021). Describing the broader study: Because spike-specific TCR depth and breadth did not differ between the two schedules, AZD1222 recipients who got a second dose at roughly 4 weeks were pooled with those who got a second dose at roughly 12 weeks. A total of 233 trial participants underwent TCR sequencing, of whom under 220 had received two doses of AZD1222 and 26 had received two doses of the MenACWY control vaccine. Trial participants were enrolled into age subgroups of 18-55, 56-69 and 70-plus years, which contained 148, 28 and 57 TCR-sequenced participants, respectively.

Overall results and qualifications from the work: Vaccine-associated CD4 TCRs spanned the whole spike protein, with dominant responses in regions 160-218 and 743-854. Only five to seven AZD1222 recipients were SARS-CoV-2 seropositive at baseline, limiting conclusions about previously exposed vaccinees. Because no day 14 peak-response samples were available, repertoires were characterized only after the peak T cell response. Reportedly, almost half of the unique spike-specific TCRs recognized epitopes lying outside the regions that are mutated in the B.1.351 and B.1.1.7 variants. A significant rise in spike-specific TCR breadth and depth was observed after two AZD1222 doses relative to day 0 and relative to MenACWY recipients. Participants were mostly white British and included more females than males, and it was suggested by the authors that clonal diversity may have been underestimated. In the small 56-69-year group, the increase in depth fell short of significance, most likely because of low power.

Taken with the paper, the label for time point translates to: baseline before first vaccination. The vaccinee samples were drawn from two UK trials, COV001 and COV002, one of which was a single-blind randomized controlled phase 2/3 trial testing AZD1222 (ChAdOx1 nCoV-19) in healthy adults. For TCRbeta chain sequencing, PBMC samples were collected from trial participants at day 0 and at day 28 after the second dose. Spanning cysteine to phenylalanine, the CDR3 consists of 13 amino acids. The CDR3 DNA has 39 bases and is translated from base 1. The trim is 5 bases for V and 8 bases for J, with a gap of 15 bases between the germline ends. Via the germline V gene (reference sequence), CDR1 is MNHEY and CDR2 SMNVEV. Concerning this clone: Its cognate antigen has yet to be identified. Within one base of it there is no much larger clone, and no base qualities were kept.

The CDR3 regions of human TCRbeta chains were analyzed by immunosequencing. The original methods were these. TCRs in the repertoires were compared against a reference library of SARS-CoV-2-specific TCRs that had been generated with the MIRA antigen-specificity platform. Breadth meant the fraction of unique TCRs that were SARS-CoV-2-associated, whereas depth meant the fraction of total T cells that were SARS-CoV-2-associated. Using the MIRA data, every spike-specific TCR was mapped to the spike region that the TCR reacted to and assigned to either a CD4 or a CD8 class. Log10-transformed breadth and depth values were compared by one-way ANOVA with Sidak's multiple comparisons tests. TCRdb obtained this table from immuneACCESS and retained in-frame rearrangements with V and J assigned. These tables miss some clones; where compared with another copy, unresolved V genes account for less than half of the shortfall, and the remainder is unexplained. Clone size and the V and J calls come from that table; the DNA yielded D and trimming. This sample gives 150,000 or so clones in total; roughly 90% of them show up just once. The biggest ten clones account for 18% of the sample.

The rearranged chain carries TRBV27 and TRBJ1-2; the D gene is perhaps TRBD1, from 6 matching bases. This TCR was sampled from an adult in good health. The specimen was peripheral blood, collected on day 0 of AZD1222 vaccination. CDR3 sequence: CASSPGQFGGYTF. The DNA sequence reads TGTGCCAGCAGTCCTGGACAGTTTGGCGGCTACACCTTC.